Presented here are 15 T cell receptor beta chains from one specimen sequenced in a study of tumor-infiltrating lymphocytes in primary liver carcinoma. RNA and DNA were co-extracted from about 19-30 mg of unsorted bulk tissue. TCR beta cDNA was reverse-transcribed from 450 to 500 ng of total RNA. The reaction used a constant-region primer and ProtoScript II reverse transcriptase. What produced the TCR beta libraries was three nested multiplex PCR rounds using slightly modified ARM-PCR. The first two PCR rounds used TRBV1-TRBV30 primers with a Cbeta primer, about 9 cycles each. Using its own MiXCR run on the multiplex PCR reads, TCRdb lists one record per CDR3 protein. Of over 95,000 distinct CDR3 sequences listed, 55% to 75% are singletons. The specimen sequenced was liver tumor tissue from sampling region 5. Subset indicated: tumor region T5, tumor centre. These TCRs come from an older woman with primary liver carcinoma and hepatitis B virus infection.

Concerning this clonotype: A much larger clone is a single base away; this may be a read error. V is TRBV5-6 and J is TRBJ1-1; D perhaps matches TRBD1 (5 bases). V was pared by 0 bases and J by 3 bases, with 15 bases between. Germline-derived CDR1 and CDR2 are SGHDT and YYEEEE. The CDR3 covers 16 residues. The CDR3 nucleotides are TGTGCCAGCAGCTTGGTGGGTCAGGGTAAGGACACTGAAGCTTTCTTT. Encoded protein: CASSLVGQGKDTEAFF.

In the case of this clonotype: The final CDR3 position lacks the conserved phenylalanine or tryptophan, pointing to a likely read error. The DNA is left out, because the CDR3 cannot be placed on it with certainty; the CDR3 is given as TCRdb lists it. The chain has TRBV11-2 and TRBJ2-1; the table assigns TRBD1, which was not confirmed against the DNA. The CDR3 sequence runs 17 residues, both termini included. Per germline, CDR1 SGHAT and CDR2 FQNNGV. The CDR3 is CASSLRPGQRFYNEQFS.

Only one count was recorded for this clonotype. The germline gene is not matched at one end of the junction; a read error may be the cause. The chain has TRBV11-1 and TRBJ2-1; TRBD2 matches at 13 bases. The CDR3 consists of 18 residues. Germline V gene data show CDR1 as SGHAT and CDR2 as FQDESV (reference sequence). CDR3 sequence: CACSHNVLAGGTYNEQFF. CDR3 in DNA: TGTGCCTGCAGTCACAACGTACTAGCGGGAGGGACCTACAATGAGCAGTTCTTC.

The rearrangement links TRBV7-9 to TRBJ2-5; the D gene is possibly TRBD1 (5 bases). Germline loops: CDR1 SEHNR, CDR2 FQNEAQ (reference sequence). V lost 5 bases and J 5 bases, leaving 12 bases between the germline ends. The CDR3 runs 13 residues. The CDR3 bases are TGTGCCAGCAGCCCAGGGTGGGCGGAGACCCAGTACTTC. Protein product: CASSPGWAETQYF.

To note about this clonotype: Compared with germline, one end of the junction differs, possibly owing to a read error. CDR3 DNA: TGTGCCAGCAGCTTGACCGGGACTCTCAATAATGAGCAGCTCTTC. Protein product: CASSLTGTLNNEQLF. V usage is TRBV11-1 and J usage is TRBJ2-1; tentative D call: TRBD2 (6 bases). There are 15 residues in the CDR3. Germline values: CDR1 SGHAT, CDR2 FQDESV (reference sequence).

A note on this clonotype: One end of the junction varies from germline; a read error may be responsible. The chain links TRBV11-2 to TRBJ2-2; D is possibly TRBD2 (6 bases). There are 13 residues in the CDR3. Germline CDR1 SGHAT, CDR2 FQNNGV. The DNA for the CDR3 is TGTGCCAGCTGCTTAGATGGGACTGGGGAGTTGTTTTTT. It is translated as CASCLDGTGELFF.

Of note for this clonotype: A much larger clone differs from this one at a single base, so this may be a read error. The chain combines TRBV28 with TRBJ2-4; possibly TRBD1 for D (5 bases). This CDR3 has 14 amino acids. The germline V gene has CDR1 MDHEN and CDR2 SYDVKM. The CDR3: CAISFQGAKNIQYF. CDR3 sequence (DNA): TGTGCCATCAGTTTCCAGGGAGCCAAAAACATTCAGTACTTC.

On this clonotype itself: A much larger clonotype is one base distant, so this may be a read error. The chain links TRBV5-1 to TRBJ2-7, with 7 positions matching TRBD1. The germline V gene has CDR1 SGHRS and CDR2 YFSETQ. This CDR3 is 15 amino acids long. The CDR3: CASSSKTGVSYKQYF. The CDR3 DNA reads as TGCGCCAGCAGCTCAAAAACAGGGGTTTCCTACAAGCAGTACTTC.

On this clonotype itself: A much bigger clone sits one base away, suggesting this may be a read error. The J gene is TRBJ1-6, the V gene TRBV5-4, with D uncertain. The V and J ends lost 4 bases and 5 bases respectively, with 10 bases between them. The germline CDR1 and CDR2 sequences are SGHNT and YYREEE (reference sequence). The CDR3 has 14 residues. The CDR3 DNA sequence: TGTGCCAGCAGCAGGATCTCAGATAATTCACCCCTCCACTTT. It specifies CASSRISDNSPLHF. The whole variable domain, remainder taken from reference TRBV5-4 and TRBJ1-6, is ETGVTQSPTHLIKTRGQQVTLRCSSQSGHNTVSWYQQALGQGPQFIFQYYREEENGRGNFPPRFSGLQFPNYSSELNVNALELDDSALYLCASSRISDNSPLHFGNGTRLTVT.

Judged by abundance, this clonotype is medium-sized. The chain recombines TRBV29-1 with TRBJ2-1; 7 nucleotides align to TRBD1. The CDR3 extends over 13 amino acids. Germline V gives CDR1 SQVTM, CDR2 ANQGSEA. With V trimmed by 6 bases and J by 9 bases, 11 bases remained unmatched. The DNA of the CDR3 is TGCAGCGTCGAACAGGGGTACGTGGGTGAGCAGTTCTTC. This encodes CSVEQGYVGEQFF.

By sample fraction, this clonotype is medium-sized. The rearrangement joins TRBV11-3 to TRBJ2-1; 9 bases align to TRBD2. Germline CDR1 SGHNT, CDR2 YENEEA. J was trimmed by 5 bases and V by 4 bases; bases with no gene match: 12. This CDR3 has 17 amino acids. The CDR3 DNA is TGTGCCAGCAGCTCGACTCCGCTAGCGGGGACACACAATGAGCAGTTCTTC. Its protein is CASSSTPLAGTHNEQFF.

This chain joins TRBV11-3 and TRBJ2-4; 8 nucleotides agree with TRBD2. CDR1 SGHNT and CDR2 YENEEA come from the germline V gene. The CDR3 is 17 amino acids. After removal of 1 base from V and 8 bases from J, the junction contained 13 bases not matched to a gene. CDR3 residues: CASSLGRLLNGRDIQYF. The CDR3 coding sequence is TGTGCCAGCAGCTTAGGCAGGCTACTAAACGGGAGGGACATTCAGTACTTC. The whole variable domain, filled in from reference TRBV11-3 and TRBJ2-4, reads EAGVVQSPRYKIIEKKQPVAFWCNPISGHNTLYWYLQNLGQGPELLIRYENEEAVDDSQLPKDRFSAERLKGVDSTLKIQPAELGDSAVYLCASSLGRLLNGRDIQYFGAGTRLSVL.

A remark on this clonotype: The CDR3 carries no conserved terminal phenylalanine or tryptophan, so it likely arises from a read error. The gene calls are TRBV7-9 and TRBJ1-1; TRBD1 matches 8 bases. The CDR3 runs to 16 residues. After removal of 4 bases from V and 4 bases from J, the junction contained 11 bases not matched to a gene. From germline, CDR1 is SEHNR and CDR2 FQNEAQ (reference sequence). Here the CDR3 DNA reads TGTGCCAGCAGCTGGGGCTTTGGACAGGGCGCCACTGAAGCTTTCATT. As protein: CASSWGFGQGATEAFI.

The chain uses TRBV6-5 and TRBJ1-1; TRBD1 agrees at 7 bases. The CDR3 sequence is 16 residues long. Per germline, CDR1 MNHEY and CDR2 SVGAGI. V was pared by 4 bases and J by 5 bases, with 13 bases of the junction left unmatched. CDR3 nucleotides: TGTGCCAGCAGTTTGGGACAGAGGGTTGGAGCGACTGAAGCTTTCTTT. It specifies CASSLGQRVGATEAFF.

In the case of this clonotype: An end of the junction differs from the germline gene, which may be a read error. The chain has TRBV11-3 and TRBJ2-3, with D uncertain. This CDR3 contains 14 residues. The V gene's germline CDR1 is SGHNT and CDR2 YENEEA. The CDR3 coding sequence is TGTGCCATCAGCTTATGTGGTAGCCCAGATACGCAGTATTTT. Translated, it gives CAISLCGSPDTQYF. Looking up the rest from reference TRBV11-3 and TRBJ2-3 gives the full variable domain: EAGVVQSPRYKIIEKKQPVAFWCNPISGHNTLYWYLQNLGQGPELLIRYENEEAVDDSQLPKDRFSAERLKGVDSTLKIQPAELGDSAVYLCAISLCGSPDTQYFGPGTRLTVL.